Each of the 24 T cell receptor beta chains below was sequenced from the same sample in a study of early T cells in non-severe SARS-CoV-2 infection. MiXCR was run by TCRdb on the 5' RACE reads, yielding one entry per CDR3 protein. The table includes around 57,000 distinct CDR3 sequences, 6.2% detected once. The specimen sequenced was whole blood. These receptors originate from an adult who was a healthcare worker with PCR-confirmed SARS-CoV-2 infection or an uninfected control (not recorded which).

This clonotype was seen repeatedly, ten times or more. The V gene is TRBV7-2, the J gene TRBJ2-3; D gene unclear. The CDR3 loop spans 14 amino acids. Trimming pared 1 base from V and 2 bases from J, leaving 7 bases between. CDR1 is SGHTA and CDR2 is FQGNSA in the germline V gene. The CDR3 is CASSLEFYTDTQYF. The CDR3, as DNA: TGTGCCAGCAGCTTAGAATTCTACACAGATACGCAGTATTTT.

Points on this clonotype: The junction shows a germline mismatch at one end, possibly a read error. The genes are TRBV12-3 or TRBV12-4 and TRBJ2-5, with D perhaps assigned TRBD1 or TRBD2 (5 bases each). The CDR3 has 14 amino acids. CDR3 nucleotide sequence: TGTGCCAGCAATTTAGTCACCGGGGCGGAGACCCAGTACTTC. Its translation: CASNLVTGAETQYF.

In this sample, this clonotype turned up many times. The chain is built from TRBV9 and TRBJ2-5; D call uncertain. Per germline, CDR1 SGDLS and CDR2 YYNGEE. The CDR3 loop spans 13 amino acids. Trimming shortened V by 3 bases and J by 1 base, and 7 bases separated the two germline ends. For the CDR3, the DNA is TGTGCCAGCAGCGGCGTAGTCCAAGAGACCCAGTACTTC. Translation gives CASSGVVQETQYF.

J is TRBJ2-3 and V is TRBV7-2; 8 bases fit TRBD2. CDR1 is SGHTA and CDR2 is FQGNSA in the germline V gene. After removal of 6 bases from V and 2 bases from J, the junction contained 7 bases not matched to a gene. This CDR3 is 15 amino acids long. The CDR3 DNA follows: TGTGCCAGCAGTCCAAAGCGGGGGCTCACAGATACGCAGTATTTT. Encoded protein: CASSPKRGLTDTQYF.

This clonotype was observed many times. The chain recombines TRBV7-9 with TRBJ2-7; D remains ambiguous. The CDR3 runs to 16 residues. CDR1 is SEHNR and CDR2 is FQNEAQ in the germline V gene (reference sequence). Trimming removed 2 bases at V and 5 bases at J, with 19 bases between. CDR3 in amino acids: CASSLSLTLMRDEQYF. The CDR3 nucleotides are TGTGCCAGCAGCTTATCGCTGACCCTTATGCGAGACGAGCAGTACTTC. The variable domain in full, with the rest retrieved from reference TRBV7-9 and TRBJ2-7, is DTGVSQNPRHKITKRGQNVTFRCDPISEHNRLYWYRQTLGQGPEFLTYFQNEAQLEKSRLLSDRFSAERPKGSFSTLEIQRTEQGDSAMYLCASSLSLTLMRDEQYFGPGTRLTVT.

This clonotype was counted at least ten times. The V gene is TRBV29-1, the J gene TRBJ1-1; D not resolved. Germline V gene data show CDR1 as SQVTM and CDR2 as ANQGSEA. V dropped 7 bases and J dropped 5 bases, with 8 bases sitting between them. The CDR3 contains 10 residues. CDR3 sequence (DNA): TGCAGCGCCGCGTTGACTGAAGCTTTCTTT. Its translation is CSAALTEAFF. The full variable domain, completed using reference TRBV29-1 and TRBJ1-1, is SAVISQKPSRDICQRGTSLTIQCQVDSQVTMMFWYRQQPGQSLTLIATANQGSEATYESGFVIDKFPISRPNLTFSTLTVSNMSPEDSSIYLCSAALTEAFFGQGTRLTVV.

This clonotype was detected ten times or more. The chain employs TRBV11-2 and TRBJ1-6; D remains ambiguous. This CDR3 has 15 residues. V was shortened by 1 base and J by 5 bases, with 9 bases between the two germline ends. Germline CDR1 SGHAT, CDR2 FQNNGV. CDR3 amino acids: CASSLVRGNNSPLHF. The DNA for the CDR3 is TGTGCCAGCAGCTTAGTCCGAGGGAATAATTCACCCCTCCACTTT.

This clonotype was seen at least ten times. This chain joins TRBV4-1 and TRBJ2-2; D might be TRBD2 (5 bases). The CDR3 spans 15 residues. The V gene's germline CDR1 is MGHRA and CDR2 YSYEKL. Trimming took off 0 bases at V and 3 bases at J, with 8 bases between the two ends. The DNA for the CDR3 is TGCGCCAGCAGCCAAGAAGGACTCCACACCGGGGAGCTGTTTTTT. Amino acid sequence: CASSQEGLHTGELFF.

Many counts were recorded for this clonotype. The gene calls are TRBV5-6 and TRBJ1-5, with 7 bases that match TRBD1. Trimming removed 0 bases from V and 5 bases from J; junction bases left unmatched: 5. The germline V gene encodes CDR1 SGHDT and CDR2 YYEEEE. The CDR3 totals 15 residues. The DNA for the CDR3 is TGTGCCAGCAGCTTGGCGGGACAGCGAGATCAGCCCCAGCATTTT. This encodes CASSLAGQRDQPQHF.

Ten or more counts support this clonotype. The germline gene is not matched at one end of the junction; a read error may be the cause. The rearrangement joins TRBV18 to TRBJ1-3; unclear D gene. The CDR3 is 16 residues long. Germline V gene lookup returns CDR1 KGHSH and CDR2 LQKENI. The CDR3 coding sequence is TGTGCCAGCTCACCACCGGCTCTATTCTCTGAAAACACCATATATTTT. Translating it yields CASSPPALFSENTIYF.

This chain links TRBV12-3 or TRBV12-4 with TRBJ1-5, with D perhaps TRBD1 (6 bases). V was cut by 6 bases and J by 3 bases, with 9 bases left in between. This CDR3 is 13 amino acids long. As DNA, the CDR3 is TGTGCCAGCAGCGGACAGCCCAATCAGCCCCAGCATTTT. It yields the protein CASSGQPNQPQHF.

There are many counts of this clonotype. The gene calls are TRBV3-1 and TRBJ2-2, with 7 bases aligning to TRBD2. The CDR3 contains 12 residues. V gave up 2 bases and J gave up 13 bases; unmatched junction bases: 4. CDR1 and CDR2 from the germline V gene are LGHDT and YNNKEL (reference sequence). The chain's CDR3 is CASSQSGGRLFF. The CDR3 bases are TGTGCCAGCAGCCAATCAGGCGGGAGGCTGTTTTTT.

This clonotype was detected many times. At one of its ends the junction is not consistent with the germline gene, which may arise from a read error. V and J are TRBV6-7 and TRBJ2-7, with 7 positions matching TRBD1. TRBV6-7 is recorded as an ORF, its role being uncertain. The CDR3 runs 15 residues. The CDR3 loop reads CASSYLQGTSDEQYF. CDR3 nucleotide sequence: TGTGCCAGCAGTTACCTACAGGGGACCTCCGACGAGCAGTACTTC.

There are a few counts of this clonotype. The CDR3, as DNA: TGTGCCAGCAGTTCCGCCTACGAGCAGTACTTC. Translating gives CASSSAYEQYF. This chain connects TRBV12-3 or TRBV12-4 to TRBJ2-7; no definite D call. This CDR3 region has 11 residues. V gave up 4 bases and J gave up 2 bases, with 3 bases separating them.

To note about this clonotype: A junction end diverges from the germline sequence, so it may reflect a read error. The genes are TRBV14 and TRBJ1-2, with D unresolved. The germline gives CDR1 SGHDN, CDR2 FVKESK. The CDR3 runs 12 residues. The CDR3 coding sequence is TGTGCCAGCAGCCAAGGTCGCTACGACGTAGCGTTC. This sequence encodes CASSQGRYDVAF.

Ten or more counts support this clonotype. This chain joins TRBV14 and TRBJ1-3; D possibly corresponds to TRBD1 (5 bases). The germline CDR1 and CDR2 sequences are SGHDN and FVKESK. Trimming took off 1 base at V and 0 bases at J, with 22 bases between the two ends. The CDR3 is made up of 20 amino acids. CDR3 region: CASSQGRLRGRALSGNTIYF. The CDR3 region has the DNA TGTGCCAGCAGCCAAGGACGGTTACGGGGGAGGGCCCTCTCTGGAAACACCATATATTTT.

In its sample, this clonotype was seen many times. V gene TRBV12-3 or TRBV12-4 combines with J gene TRBJ1-5; no reliable D call. V was clipped by 3 bases and J by 0 bases, with 6 bases between them. The CDR3 runs 14 residues. In nucleotides, the CDR3 is TGTGCCAGCAGTTTGCGGGATAGCAATCAGCCCCAGCATTTT. This sequence encodes CASSLRDSNQPQHF.

There are a few counts of this clonotype. The chain is built from TRBV6-2 or TRBV6-3 and TRBJ2-7; a possible D gene is TRBD2 (5 bases). This CDR3 comprises 11 residues. Between the trimmed V and J ends, which lost 6 bases and 6 bases, there was a span of 9 bases. CDR1 MNHEY and CDR2 SVGEGT come from the germline V gene. Here the CDR3 reads CASRSGGEQYF. The CDR3 DNA is TGTGCCAGCAGATCAGGAGGCGAGCAGTACTTC.

The chain uses TRBV10-1 and TRBJ2-5; TRBD1 matches at 7 bases. Germline CDR1 WNHNN, CDR2 SYGVQD (reference sequence). Trimming cost V 6 bases and J 4 bases; bases outside gene matches: 8. The CDR3 sequence is 14 residues long. The CDR3 DNA follows: TGCGCCAGCAGCCCCCCTGGACAGGCAGAGACCCAGTACTTC. It translates to CASSPPGQAETQYF.

Many counts were recorded for this clonotype. This chain joins TRBV7-9 and TRBJ2-1, with D unresolved. CDR1 SEHNR and CDR2 FQNEAQ come from the germline V gene (reference sequence). The CDR3 contains 13 residues. The V end was cut by 0 bases, the J end by 10 bases, with 10 bases between. The CDR3 region has the DNA TGTGCCAGCAGCTTAGCTAGGATACGGGAGCAGTTCTTC. It is translated as CASSLARIREQFF.

This clonotype was counted at least ten times. The V and J genes are TRBV20-1 and TRBJ1-6, with D unresolved. The germline V and J ends were trimmed by 0 bases and 7 bases, with 7 bases remaining between them. The CDR3 loop spans 13 amino acids. Germline V gene data show CDR1 as DFQATT and CDR2 as SNEGSKA (reference sequence). CDR3 sequence: CSARERPNSPLHF. The CDR3 nucleotides read TGCAGTGCTAGAGAGCGCCCGAATTCACCCCTCCACTTT.

This clonotype was detected only a few times. The chain uses TRBV12-3 or TRBV12-4 and TRBJ2-1; no clear D. The V gene lost 3 bases and the J gene lost 2 bases, with 11 bases spanning the gap. This CDR3 has 15 amino acids. CDR3 DNA sequence: TGTGCCAGCAGTTTCTCGGACGGTGCCTACAATGAGCAGTTCTTC. Amino acids: CASSFSDGAYNEQFF.

The sample holds a few counts of this clonotype. The chain combines TRBV12-5 with TRBJ2-3; the D gene is possibly TRBD2 (6 bases). Trimming took 5 bases from V and 2 from J, leaving 11 bases between them. Germline CDR1 is LGHNT and CDR2 is FRNRAP. CDR3 size: 14 residues. In DNA, the CDR3 is TGTGCTAGTGGTCACCGGGACTTCACAGATACGCAGTATTTT. Its translation is CASGHRDFTDTQYF.

This clonotype appeared many times. The chain is built from TRBV2 and TRBJ1-1; D ambiguous. Trimming removed 5 bases at V and 7 bases at J, with 11 bases between. In germline, CDR1 is SNHLY, CDR2 FYNNEI. The CDR3 extends over 12 amino acids. CDR3 DNA: TGTGCCAGCAGTACCCGGACCGTTGAAGCTTTCTTT. Its translation is CASSTRTVEAFF. Using reference TRBV2 and TRBJ1-1 for the parts outside the CDR3, the full variable domain is EPEVTQTPSHQVTQMGQEVILRCVPISNHLYFYWYRQILGQKVEFLVSFYNNEISEKSEIFDDQFSVERPDGSNFTLKIRSTKLEDSAMYFCASSTRTVEAFFGQGTRLTVV.